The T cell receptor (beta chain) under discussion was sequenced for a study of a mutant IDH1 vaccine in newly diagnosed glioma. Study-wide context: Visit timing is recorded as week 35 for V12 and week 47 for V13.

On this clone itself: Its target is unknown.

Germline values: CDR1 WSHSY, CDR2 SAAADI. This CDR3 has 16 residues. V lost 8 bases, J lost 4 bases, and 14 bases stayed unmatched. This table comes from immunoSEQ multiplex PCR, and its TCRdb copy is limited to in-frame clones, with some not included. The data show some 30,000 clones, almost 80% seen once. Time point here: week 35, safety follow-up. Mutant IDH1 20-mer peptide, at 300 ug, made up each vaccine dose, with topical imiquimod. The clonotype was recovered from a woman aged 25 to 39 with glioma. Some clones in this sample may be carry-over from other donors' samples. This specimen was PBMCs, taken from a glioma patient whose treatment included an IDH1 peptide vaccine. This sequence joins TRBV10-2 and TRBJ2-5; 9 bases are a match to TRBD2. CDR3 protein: CASFASPLSGRETQYF. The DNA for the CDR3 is TGCGCCAGCTTTGCGTCGCCGCTTAGCGGGAGAGAGACCCAGTACTTC.